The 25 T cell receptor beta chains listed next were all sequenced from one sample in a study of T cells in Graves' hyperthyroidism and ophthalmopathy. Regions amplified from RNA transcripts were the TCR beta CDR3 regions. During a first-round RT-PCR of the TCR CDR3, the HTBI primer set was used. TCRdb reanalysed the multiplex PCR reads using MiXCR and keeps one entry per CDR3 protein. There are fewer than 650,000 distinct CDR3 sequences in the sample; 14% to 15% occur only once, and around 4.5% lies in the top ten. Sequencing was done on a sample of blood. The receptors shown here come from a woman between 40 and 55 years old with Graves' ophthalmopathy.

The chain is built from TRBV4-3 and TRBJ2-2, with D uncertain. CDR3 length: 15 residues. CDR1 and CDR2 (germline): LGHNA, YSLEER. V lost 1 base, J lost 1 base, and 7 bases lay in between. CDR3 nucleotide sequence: TGCGCCAGCAGCCAAGCACTTTTGAACACCGGGGAGCTGTTTTTT. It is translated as CASSQALLNTGELFF.

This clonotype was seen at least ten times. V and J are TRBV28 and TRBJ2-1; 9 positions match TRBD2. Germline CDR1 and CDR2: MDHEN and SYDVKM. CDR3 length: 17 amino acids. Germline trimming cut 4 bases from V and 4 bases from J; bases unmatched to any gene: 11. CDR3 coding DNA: TGTGCCAGCAGTTACGAGCGGGAGGCCTCAAGATACAATGAGCAGTTCTTC. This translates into CASSYEREASRYNEQFF.

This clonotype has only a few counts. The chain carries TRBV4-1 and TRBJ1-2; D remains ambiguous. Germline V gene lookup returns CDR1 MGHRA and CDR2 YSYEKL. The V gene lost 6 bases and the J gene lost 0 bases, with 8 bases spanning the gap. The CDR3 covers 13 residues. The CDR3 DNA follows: TGCGCCAGCAGATCCCCGTCTAACTATGGCTACACCTTC. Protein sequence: CASRSPSNYGYTF.

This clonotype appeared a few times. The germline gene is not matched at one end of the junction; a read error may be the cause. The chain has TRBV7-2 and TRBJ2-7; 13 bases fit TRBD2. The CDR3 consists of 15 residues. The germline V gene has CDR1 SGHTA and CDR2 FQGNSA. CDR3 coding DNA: TGTGCCAGCAGCTGGGGACTAGCGGGGAACTACGCGCAGTACTTC. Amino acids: CASSWGLAGNYAQYF.

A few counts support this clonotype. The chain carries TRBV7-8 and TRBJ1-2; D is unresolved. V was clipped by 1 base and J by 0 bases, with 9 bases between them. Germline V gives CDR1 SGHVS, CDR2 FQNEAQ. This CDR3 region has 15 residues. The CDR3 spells CASSLVVRPNYGYTF. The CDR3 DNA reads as TGTGCCAGCAGCTTAGTGGTCAGACCTAACTATGGCTACACCTTC.

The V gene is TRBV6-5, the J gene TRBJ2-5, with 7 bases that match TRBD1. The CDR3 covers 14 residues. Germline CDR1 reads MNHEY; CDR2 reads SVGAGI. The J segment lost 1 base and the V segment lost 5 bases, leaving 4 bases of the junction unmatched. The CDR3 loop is CASSNRGGQETQYF. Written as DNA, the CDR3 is TGTGCCAGCAGTAACAGGGGTGGCCAAGAGACCCAGTACTTC.

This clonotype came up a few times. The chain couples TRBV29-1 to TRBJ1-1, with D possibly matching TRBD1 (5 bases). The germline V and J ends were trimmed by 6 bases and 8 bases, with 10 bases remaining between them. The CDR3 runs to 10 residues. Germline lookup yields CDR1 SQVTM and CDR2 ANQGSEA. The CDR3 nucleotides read TGCAGCGTAGGGGTCCCCGAAGCTTTCTTT. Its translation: CSVGVPEAFF.

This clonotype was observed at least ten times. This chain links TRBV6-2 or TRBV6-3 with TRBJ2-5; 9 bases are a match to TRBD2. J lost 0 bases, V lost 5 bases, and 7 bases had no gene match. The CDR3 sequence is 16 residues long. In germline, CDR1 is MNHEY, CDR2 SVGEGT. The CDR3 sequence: CASSHGLARNQETQYF. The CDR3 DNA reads TGTGCCAGCAGTCACGGACTAGCGCGAAACCAAGAGACCCAGTACTTC.

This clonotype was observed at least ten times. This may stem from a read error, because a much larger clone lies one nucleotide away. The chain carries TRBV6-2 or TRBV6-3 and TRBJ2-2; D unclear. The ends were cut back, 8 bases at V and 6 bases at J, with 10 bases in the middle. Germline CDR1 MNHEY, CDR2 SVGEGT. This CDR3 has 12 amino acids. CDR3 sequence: CASGAGAGELFF. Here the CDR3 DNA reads TGTGCCAGCGGTGCAGGCGCCGGGGAGCTGTTTTTT.

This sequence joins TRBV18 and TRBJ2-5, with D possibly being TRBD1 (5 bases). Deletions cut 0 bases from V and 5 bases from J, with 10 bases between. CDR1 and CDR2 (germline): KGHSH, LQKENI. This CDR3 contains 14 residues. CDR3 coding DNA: TGTGCCAGCTCACCACCCGCCAGGGTGGAGACCCAGTACTTC. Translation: CASSPPARVETQYF.

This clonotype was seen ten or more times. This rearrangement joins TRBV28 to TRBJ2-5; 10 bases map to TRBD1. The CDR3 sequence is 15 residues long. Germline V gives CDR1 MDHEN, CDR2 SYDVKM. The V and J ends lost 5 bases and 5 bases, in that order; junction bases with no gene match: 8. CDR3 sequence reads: CASSKPGQGTETQYF. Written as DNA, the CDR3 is TGTGCCAGCAGTAAGCCGGGACAGGGGACGGAGACCCAGTACTTC.

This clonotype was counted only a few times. The DNA for the CDR3 is TGTGCCAGTAGTACCGAGGGCCTCTCGGGGCTGGACACTGAAGCTTTCTTT. Residues: CASSTEGLSGLDTEAFF. The chain is built from TRBV19 and TRBJ1-1; TRBD1 is a possible D gene (5 bases). Trimming left V 4 bases short and J 3 bases short, with 21 bases between. Germline lookup yields CDR1 LNHDA and CDR2 SQIVND (reference sequence). This CDR3 region has 17 residues.

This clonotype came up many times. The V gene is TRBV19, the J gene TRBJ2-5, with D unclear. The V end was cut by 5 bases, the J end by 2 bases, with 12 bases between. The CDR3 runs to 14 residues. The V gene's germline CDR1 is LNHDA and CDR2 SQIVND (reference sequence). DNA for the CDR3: TGTGCCAGTAGTTCGGGCGGAGCACAAGAGACCCAGTACTTC. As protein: CASSSGGAQETQYF.

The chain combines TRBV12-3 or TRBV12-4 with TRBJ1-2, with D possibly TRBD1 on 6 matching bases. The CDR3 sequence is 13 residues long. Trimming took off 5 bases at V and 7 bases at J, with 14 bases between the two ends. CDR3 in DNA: TGTGCCAGCAGTACAGGGACCGGGCGTGGCTACACCTTC. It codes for CASSTGTGRGYTF.

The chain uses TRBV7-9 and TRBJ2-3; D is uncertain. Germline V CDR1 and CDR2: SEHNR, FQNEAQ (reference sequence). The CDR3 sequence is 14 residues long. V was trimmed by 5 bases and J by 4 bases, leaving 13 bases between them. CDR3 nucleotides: TGTGCCAGCAGCCTTTCGGAGATATCAGATACGCAGTATTTT. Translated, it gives CASSLSEISDTQYF.

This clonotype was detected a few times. The CDR3 nucleotides are TGTGCCAGCAGAACCGGGACAGCGTCCGGGGCTTTCTTT. It codes for CASRTGTASGAFF. V gene TRBV28 combines with J gene TRBJ1-1; 7 nucleotides align to TRBD1. Trimming cost V 6 bases and J 11 bases; bases outside gene matches: 12. The germline V gene encodes CDR1 MDHEN and CDR2 SYDVKM. This CDR3 has 13 amino acids.

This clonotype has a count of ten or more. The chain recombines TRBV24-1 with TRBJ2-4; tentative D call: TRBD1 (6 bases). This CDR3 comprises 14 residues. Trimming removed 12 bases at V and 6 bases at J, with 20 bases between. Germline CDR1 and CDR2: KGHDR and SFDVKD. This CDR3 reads CALTGLGYGNIQYF. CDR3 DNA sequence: TGTGCCCTCACAGGGCTGGGGTATGGAAACATTCAGTACTTC.

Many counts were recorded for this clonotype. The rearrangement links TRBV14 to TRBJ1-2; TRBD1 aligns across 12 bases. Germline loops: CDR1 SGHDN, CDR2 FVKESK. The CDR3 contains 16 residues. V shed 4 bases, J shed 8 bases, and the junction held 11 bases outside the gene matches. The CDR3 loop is CASSPMSGQGAGGYTF. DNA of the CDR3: TGTGCCAGCAGCCCCATGTCGGGACAGGGGGCTGGAGGCTACACCTTC.

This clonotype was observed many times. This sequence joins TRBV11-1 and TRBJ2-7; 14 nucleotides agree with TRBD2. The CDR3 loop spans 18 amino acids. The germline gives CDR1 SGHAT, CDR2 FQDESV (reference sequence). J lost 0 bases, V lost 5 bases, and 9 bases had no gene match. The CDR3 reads CASSRPGLAGESSYEQYF. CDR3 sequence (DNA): TGTGCCAGCAGCCGCCCGGGACTAGCGGGAGAGAGCTCCTACGAGCAGTACTTC. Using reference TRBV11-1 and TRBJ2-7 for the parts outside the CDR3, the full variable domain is EAEVAQSPRYKITEKSQAVAFWCDPISGHATLYWYRQILGQGPELLVQFQDESVVDDSQLPKDRFSAERLKGVDSTLKIQPAELGDSAMYLCASSRPGLAGESSYEQYFGPGTRLTVT.

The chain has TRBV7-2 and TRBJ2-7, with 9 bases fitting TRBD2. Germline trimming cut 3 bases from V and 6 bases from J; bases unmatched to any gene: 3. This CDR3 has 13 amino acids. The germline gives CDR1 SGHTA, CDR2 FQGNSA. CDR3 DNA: TGTGCCAGCAGCTTCTCTAGCGGGACCGAGCAGTACTTC. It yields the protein CASSFSSGTEQYF.

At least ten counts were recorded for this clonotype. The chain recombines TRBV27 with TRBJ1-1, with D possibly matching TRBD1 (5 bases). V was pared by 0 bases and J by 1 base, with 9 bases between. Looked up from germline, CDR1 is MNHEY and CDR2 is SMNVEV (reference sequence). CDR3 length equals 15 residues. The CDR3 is CASSLSATGNTEAFF. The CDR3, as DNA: TGTGCCAGCAGTTTATCCGCTACAGGGAACACTGAAGCTTTCTTT.

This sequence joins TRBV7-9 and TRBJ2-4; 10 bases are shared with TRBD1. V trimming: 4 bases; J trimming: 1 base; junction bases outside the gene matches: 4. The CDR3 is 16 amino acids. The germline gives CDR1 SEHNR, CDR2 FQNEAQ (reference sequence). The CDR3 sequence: CASSSPGQGAKNIQYF. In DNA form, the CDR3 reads TGTGCCAGCAGCTCGCCGGGACAGGGGGCCAAAAACATTCAGTACTTC.

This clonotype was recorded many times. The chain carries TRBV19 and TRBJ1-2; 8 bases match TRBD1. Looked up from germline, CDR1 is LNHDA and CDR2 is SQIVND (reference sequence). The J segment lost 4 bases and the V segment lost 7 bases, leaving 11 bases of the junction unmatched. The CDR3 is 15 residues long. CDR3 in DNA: TGTGCCAGTACCTACAGGGGGGCCTCGAGCTATGGCTACACCTTC. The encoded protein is CASTYRGASSYGYTF.

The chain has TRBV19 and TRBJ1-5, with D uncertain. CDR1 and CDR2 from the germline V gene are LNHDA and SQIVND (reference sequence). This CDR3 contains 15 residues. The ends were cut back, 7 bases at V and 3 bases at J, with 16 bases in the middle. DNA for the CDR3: TGTGCCAGTATCCGGAACTTGGCGGTCAATCAGCCCCAGCATTTT. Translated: CASIRNLAVNQPQHF.

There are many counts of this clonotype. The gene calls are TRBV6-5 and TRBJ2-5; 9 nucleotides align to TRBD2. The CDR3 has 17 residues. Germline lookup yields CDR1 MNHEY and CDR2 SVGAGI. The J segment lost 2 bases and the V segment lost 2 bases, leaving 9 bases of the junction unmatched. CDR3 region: CASSYHPAGGQQETQYF. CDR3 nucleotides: TGTGCCAGCAGTTACCACCCTGCGGGAGGGCAGCAAGAGACCCAGTACTTC.